This entry features one TCR beta chain sequence. V was trimmed by 7 bases and J by 0 bases, leaving 7 bases between them. Germline CDR1 LNHDA, CDR2 SQIVND (reference sequence). The CDR3 extends over 13 amino acids. This specimen belongs to a study of control samples from healthy donors and cancer patients. Sequencing was performed with immunoSEQ multiplex PCR; in TCRdb, only in-frame clones are kept and a portion is missing. This sample yields approximately 120,000 clones, of which approximately 90% are seen a single time; 4% to 4.5% belongs to the top ten. The origin of this receptor is a human donor in good health. The donor label of this sample is uncertain. Sequencing input: blood. The gene calls are TRBV19 and TRBJ1-5; D gene unclear. The CDR3 here is CASKEYSNQPQHF. The CDR3 DNA follows: TGTGCCAGTAAGGAATATAGCAATCAGCCCCAGCATTTT.